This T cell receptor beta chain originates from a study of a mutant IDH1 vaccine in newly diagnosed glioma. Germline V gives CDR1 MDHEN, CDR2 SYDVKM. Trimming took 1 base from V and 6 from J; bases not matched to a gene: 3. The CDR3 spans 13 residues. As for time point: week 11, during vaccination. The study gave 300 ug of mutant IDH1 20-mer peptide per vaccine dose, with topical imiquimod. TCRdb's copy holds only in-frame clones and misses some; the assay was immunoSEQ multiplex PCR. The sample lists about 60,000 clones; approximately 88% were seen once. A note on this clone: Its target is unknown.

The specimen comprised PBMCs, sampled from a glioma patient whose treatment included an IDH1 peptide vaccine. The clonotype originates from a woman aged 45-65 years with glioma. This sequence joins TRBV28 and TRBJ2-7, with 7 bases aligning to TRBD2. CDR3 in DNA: TGTGCCAGCAGTTTATTAAGCGGGGCCGAGCAGTACTTC. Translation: CASSLLSGAEQYF.